The rows below give T cell receptor beta chains drawn from one sample of a study of blood T cell repertoires in COVID-19. TCRdb keeps only in-frame clones here, not all; method: immunoSEQ multiplex PCR. The data hold approximately 65,000 clones, with roughly 80% observed a single time. Sequencing input: peripheral blood. The receptor source for this set is a human donor in a cohort sampled during active COVID-19. Both conserved end residues are part of each CDR3. Each record gives: clone size, V gene, J gene, CDR3 protein. Size is stated for part of the rows, as once, few or many counts, or as a class when the clone is expanded.

clone_size: .; v_call: TRBV9; j_call: TRBJ2-3; cdr3_aa: CASSVGRGGLDTQYF
clone_size: .; v_call: TRBV28; j_call: TRBJ1-2; cdr3_aa: CASSTGTGDGYTF
clone_size: .; v_call: TRBV14; j_call: TRBJ1-1; cdr3_aa: CASSQWDRGEAFF
clone_size: .; v_call: TRBV6-5; j_call: TRBJ2-7; cdr3_aa: CASNPAGGTYEQYF
clone_size: .; v_call: TRBV7-6; j_call: TRBJ2-7; cdr3_aa: CASSLGGQIYEQYF
clone_size: .; v_call: TRBV7-9; j_call: TRBJ1-1; cdr3_aa: CASSFRDTGAEAFF
clone_size: .; v_call: TRBV2; j_call: TRBJ2-3; cdr3_aa: CASSELGRGSTDTQYF
clone_size: .; v_call: TRBV28; j_call: TRBJ1-1; cdr3_aa: CAWGGDMNTEAFF
clone_size: .; v_call: TRBV5-6; j_call: TRBJ2-7; cdr3_aa: CASSLSRLSWSRGTYEQYF
clone_size: .; v_call: TRBV28; j_call: TRBJ1-2; cdr3_aa: CASSSLLGVNPYGYTF
clone_size: .; v_call: TRBV9; j_call: TRBJ2-2; cdr3_aa: CASSGPGQGFTGELFF
clone_size: .; v_call: TRBV7-2; j_call: TRBJ2-2; cdr3_aa: CASSRLVVTGELFF
clone_size: .; v_call: TRBV5-4; j_call: TRBJ2-7; cdr3_aa: CASRLGGREVHEQYF
clone_size: .; v_call: TRBV10-3; j_call: TRBJ2-2; cdr3_aa: CAVREAGNTGELFF
clone_size: .; v_call: TRBV6-6; j_call: TRBJ2-3; cdr3_aa: CASSRTSGGARSTDTQYF
clone_size: .; v_call: TRBV19; j_call: TRBJ1-5; cdr3_aa: CASSIPSTGNQPQHF
clone_size: once; v_call: TRBV29-1; j_call: TRBJ2-2; cdr3_aa: CSAQAGKEGGELFF
clone_size: .; v_call: TRBV4-3; j_call: TRBJ2-1; cdr3_aa: CASSANRAGPGNEQFF
clone_size: .; v_call: TRBV7-9; j_call: TRBJ2-5; cdr3_aa: CASSNPTGGVETQYF
clone_size: .; v_call: TRBV3-1/TRBV3-2; j_call: TRBJ1-6; cdr3_aa: CASSSTGDDSPLHF